These 10 T cell receptor beta chains were sequenced from one sample in a study of T-cell memory formation after mild COVID-19. TCRdb redid the calling of the 5' RACE reads with MiXCR, one entry per CDR3 protein. This table has under 250,000 distinct CDR3 sequences, 15% appearing once. The sequenced sample consisted of PBMCs or a T cell subset sorted from them (not recorded which). The source is an adult woman who had mild COVID-19 (a few samples of this study predate the infection). Cell type and time point are not known.

This clonotype was recorded a few times. The rearrangement joins TRBV27 to TRBJ2-5; possible D gene TRBD1, 6 bases. Deletions cut 0 bases from V and 3 bases from J, with 11 bases between. The V gene's germline CDR1 is MNHEY and CDR2 SMNVEV (reference sequence). CDR3 length equals 15 residues. Here the CDR3 DNA reads TGTGCCAGCAGTTTATCCGGGACAATAAAAGAGACCCAGTACTTC. As protein: CASSLSGTIKETQYF.

The V gene is TRBV4-2, the J gene TRBJ2-7; D unresolved. Germline loops: CDR1 LGHNA, CDR2 YNFKEQ. The germline V and J ends were trimmed by 0 bases and 0 bases, with 9 bases remaining between them. The length of the CDR3 is 15 residues. CDR3 protein: CASSQDGVSSYEQYF. CDR3 bases: TGTGCCAGCAGCCAAGATGGGGTCAGCTCCTACGAGCAGTACTTC.

This clonotype was seen a single time. V is TRBV6-2 or TRBV6-3 and J is TRBJ1-2; TRBD1 matches 7 bases. The CDR3 totals 11 residues. Germline-derived CDR1 and CDR2 are MNHEY and SVGEGT. Unmatched junction bases numbered 6, after V lost 4 bases and J lost 13 bases. CDR3 bases: TGTGCCAGCAGTTCGACAGGGAAGGGCACCTTC. This encodes CASSSTGKGTF.

V gene TRBV7-9 combines with J gene TRBJ2-5, with D hard to call. The germline V gene has CDR1 SEHNR and CDR2 FQNEAQ (reference sequence). V dropped 8 bases and J dropped 1 base, with 26 bases sitting between them. CDR3 length: 18 amino acids. The CDR3 DNA is TGTGCCAGCGGCTGGGCATGGGGTGGGAAGTTAAGCCAAGAGACCCAGTACTTC. This translates into CASGWAWGGKLSQETQYF.

A few counts support this clonotype. This chain connects TRBV29-1 to TRBJ1-5; D may be TRBD1 (6 bases). Looked up from germline, CDR1 is SQVTM and CDR2 is ANQGSEA. V lost 4 bases and J 5 bases, leaving 12 bases between the germline ends. The CDR3 has 13 amino acids. CDR3 nucleotides: TGCAGCGTTGGTACAGGGAAGTATCAGCCCCAGCATTTT. Its protein product is CSVGTGKYQPQHF.

This clonotype came up a few times. The genes are TRBV12-3 or TRBV12-4 and TRBJ1-1; D uncertain. The CDR3 length is 12 residues. V lost 3 bases to trimming and J lost 6 bases, with 8 bases between them. The CDR3 bases are TGTGCCAGCAGTTTTACTCCCCCTGAAGCTTTCTTT. This codes for CASSFTPPEAFF.

This clonotype was seen a few times. The CDR3 here is CASRGQSAGYTF. CDR3 bases: TGTGCCAGCAGGGGACAGTCCGCTGGCTACACCTTC. The V gene is TRBV6-6, the J gene TRBJ1-2; 7 bases agree with TRBD1. V was pared by 6 bases and J by 7 bases, with 5 bases of the junction left unmatched. The CDR3 loop spans 12 amino acids. The V gene's germline CDR1 is MNHNY and CDR2 SVGAGI (reference sequence).

The chain employs TRBV12-3 or TRBV12-4 and TRBJ2-3, with D possibly being TRBD2 (6 bases). The CDR3 contains 17 residues. Trimming pared 4 bases from V and 2 bases from J, leaving 19 bases between. The CDR3 sequence is CASSSEVLARNTDTQYF. The CDR3 coding sequence is TGTGCCAGCAGTTCCGAGGTCCTAGCGAGGAACACAGATACGCAGTATTTT.

The chain is built from TRBV10-3 and TRBJ2-3; possibly TRBD2 for D (7 bases). Germline-derived CDR1 and CDR2 are ENHRY and SYGVKD. Trimming left V 2 bases short and J 3 bases short, with 18 bases between. This CDR3 contains 17 residues. This CDR3 is CAISEPARGAVTDTQYF. The CDR3 coding sequence is TGTGCCATCAGTGAGCCCGCTCGGGGGGCCGTAACAGATACGCAGTATTTT.

The chain combines TRBV12-3 or TRBV12-4 with TRBJ2-3; TRBD2 might be the D (6 bases). The CDR3 sequence is 14 residues long. The V and J ends lost 7 bases and 3 bases respectively, with 14 bases between them. The CDR3 DNA sequence: TGTGCCAGCACCTCCCCGGGAGAAACAGATACGCAGTATTTT. Protein: CASTSPGETDTQYF.